This T cell receptor beta chain was sequenced in a study of blood T cell repertoires in COVID-19. Study details: COVID-19 samples collected from the United States, Italy and Spain covered acute and convalescent phases. PBMCs, B-cell-depleted T cells, or T cells were the source of the cDNA or gDNA that made up the material.

Participants came from 20 to 25 US areas, aged about 18 to 100 years. Trimming left V 5 bases short and J 4 bases short, with 8 bases between. Germline CDR1 SEHNR, CDR2 FQNEAQ (reference sequence). This CDR3 contains 13 residues. This clone was seen a few times. In the authors' methods: Nucleated cell counts were estimated from reference gene primer amplification. This table comes from immunoSEQ multiplex PCR, and its TCRdb copy is limited to in-frame clones, with some not included. The D gene and trimming were derived from the DNA, and the V and J assignments and clone size from that table. Among roughly 420,000 clones listed, approximately 87% were seen once.

The rearrangement links TRBV7-9 to TRBJ2-2, with D possibly matching TRBD2 (5 bases). The receptor comes from a woman in her 30s with acute COVID-19. Sequenced input: PBMCs or T cells enriched from blood (not recorded which). This CDR3 reads CASSVGLTGELFF. In DNA, the CDR3 is TGTGCCAGCAGCGTAGGACTCACCGGGGAGCTGTTTTTT.